This TCR beta chain was captured in a study of blood T cell repertoires in COVID-19. As originally analysed: It was from reference gene primer amplification that nucleated cell counts were estimated. Assay used: immunoSEQ multiplex PCR; TCRdb lists only in-frame clones, some missing. V, J and clone size reflect that table, while D and trimming were determined from the DNA. The sample consists of 200,000 to 250,000 clones, over 75% of them appearing once. From germline, CDR1 is MNHNS and CDR2 SASEGT. The CDR3 totals 13 residues. V was clipped by 0 bases and J by 5 bases, with 7 bases between them. The sequenced sample consisted of PBMCs or T cells enriched from blood (not recorded which). The V gene is TRBV6-1, the J gene TRBJ1-1; unclear D gene. The source is an older woman who had recovered from COVID-19. The CDR3 DNA follows: TGTGCCAGCAGTGAAGCCAGGCAAACTGAAGCTTTCTTT. Translating gives CASSEARQTEAFF.